This TCR beta chain emerged from a study of blood T cell repertoires in COVID-19. After removal of 8 bases from V and 2 bases from J, the junction contained 8 bases not matched to a gene. The CDR3 has 14 amino acids. CDR1 is MDHEN, CDR2 SYDVKM, per germline. Seattle-derived patients entered the study during active infection and were followed longitudinally. Original methodology: Researchers report that nucleated cell counts were estimated from reference gene primer amplification. This table comes from immunoSEQ multiplex PCR, and its TCRdb copy is limited to in-frame clones, with some not included. That table is the source of V, J and clone size, and D and trimming were worked out from the DNA. The sample lists approximately 300,000 clones, around 90% occurring once.

The receptor was isolated from a woman aged 40 to 50 with COVID-19, enrolled during active disease. The sample was peripheral blood. The V and J genes are TRBV28 and TRBJ2-5; 7 nucleotides align to TRBD1. CDR3 region: CASRDSGTQETQYF. CDR3 in DNA: TGTGCCAGCCGGGACAGCGGAACTCAAGAGACCCAGTACTTC. Full variable domain (outside the CDR3, taken from reference TRBV28 and TRBJ2-5): DVKVTQSSRYLVKRTGEKVFLECVQDMDHENMFWYRQDPGLGLRLIYFSYDVKMKEKGDIPEGYSVSREKKERFSLILESASTNQTSMYLCASRDSGTQETQYFGPGTRLLVL.